This TCR beta chain was documented in a study of a mutant IDH1 vaccine in newly diagnosed glioma. Study in general: Week 47 marked visit V13, whereas week 35 marked visit V12.

As for time point: week 35, safety follow-up. Every vaccination contained 300 ug of the mutant IDH1 20-mer peptide and was paired with topical imiquimod. The astrocytomas were IDH1-mutant, ATRX-negative, and WHO grade 3 or 4. As regards this clone: What it recognizes is unknown.

Assay used: immunoSEQ multiplex PCR; TCRdb lists only in-frame clones, some missing. Of 60,000 or so clones in the sample, around 84% were seen once. Germline CDR1 reads SGHRS; CDR2 reads YFSETQ. CDR3 size: 14 residues. Deletions cut 3 bases from V and 9 bases from J, with 13 bases between. V gene TRBV5-1 combines with J gene TRBJ1-6; D unresolved. This clonotype was obtained from a man aged 25 to 40 with glioma. Sequencing was performed on PBMCs, taken from a glioma patient whose treatment included an IDH1 peptide vaccine. CDR3 loop: CASSSDAAVSPLHF. CDR3 sequence (DNA): TGCGCCAGCAGCTCGGACGCCGCTGTTTCACCCCTCCACTTT.